The text below deals with one TCR beta chain. Its antigen is undetermined. This table comes from immunoSEQ multiplex PCR, and its TCRdb copy is limited to in-frame clones, with some not included. The sample has roughly 12,000 clones; approximately 83% are singletons. The entry originates in a study of tumor-infiltrating lymphocytes in localized non-small cell lung cancer. The germline V gene has CDR1 MNHEY and CDR2 SVGAGI. This CDR3 comprises 11 residues. V lost 8 bases and J lost 3, with 7 bases in between. Findings and caveats of the study: TCR sequencing covered a subset of patients with enough tissue. IM1 and IM2 tumors showed no difference in T-cell fraction.

The chain employs TRBV6-5 and TRBJ1-1; the D is unclear. The sample comprised uninvolved lung tissue not adjacent to the tumor. The receptor was isolated from a human donor with non-small cell lung cancer. The CDR3 is CASARDTEAFF. The CDR3 DNA sequence: TGTGCCAGCGCTAGGGACACTGAAGCTTTCTTT.